This TCR beta chain appears in the sequencing data of a study of technical replicates of blood from a handful of donors. The V end was cut by 3 bases, the J end by 5 bases, with 13 bases between. The CDR3 is made up of 14 amino acids. Germline values: CDR1 MGHRA, CDR2 YSYEKL. Libraries were prepared by immunoSEQ multiplex PCR; TCRdb keeps only in-frame clonotypes and omits some of them. Among about 83,000 clones, about 94% were seen once, and the ten largest hold roughly 0.26%. This sequence joins TRBV4-1 and TRBJ1-1; D is unresolved. The receptor was derived from a human donor in good health. Sample: T cells isolated from PBMCs. The CDR3 protein is CASSHKISGTEAFF. The DNA for the CDR3 is TGCGCCAGCAGCCACAAGATATCGGGGACTGAAGCTTTCTTT.